The 20 T cell receptor beta chains in this list originate from one sample, sequenced in a study of cytomegalovirus exposure and HLA in healthy donors. The study ran its PCR with 60 Vbeta and 13 Jbeta primers. Method: immunoSEQ multiplex PCR; TCRdb's copy keeps in-frame clones and lacks some. The sample gives 100,000 or so clones, 60% to 70% of which show up once; 3.5% to 4% is in the top ten. The sequenced sample was PBMCs. Receptors were obtained from a man aged 30 to 45 in good health and CMV-seropositive.

This clone was found once. The chain is built from TRBV5-1 and TRBJ2-5; 10 bases fit TRBD2. J lost 3 bases, V lost 4 bases, and 3 bases had no gene match. The CDR3 runs to 14 residues. CDR1 SGHRS and CDR2 YFSETQ come from the germline V gene. The CDR3 loop reads CASSRTSGEETQYF. The CDR3 bases are TGCGCCAGCAGCCGGACTAGCGGAGAAGAGACCCAGTACTTC.

The chain is built from TRBV9 and TRBJ1-2, with D unresolved. Germline V lookup: CDR1 SGDLS, CDR2 YYNGEE. CDR3 length: 13 amino acids. The V gene lost 3 bases and the J gene lost 4 bases, with 10 bases spanning the gap. CDR3 protein: CASSGGSIYGYTF. The CDR3 DNA sequence: TGTGCCAGCAGCGGAGGGAGTATCTATGGCTACACCTTC.

The V and J genes are TRBV6-1 and TRBJ1-6; D is unclear. The ends were cut back, 0 bases at V and 0 bases at J, with 9 bases in the middle. The CDR3 is 17 residues long. Germline assignment: CDR1 MNHNS and CDR2 SASEGT. The CDR3 DNA reads as TGTGCCAGCAGTGAAGCTCGTCTCCTCTCCTATAATTCACCCCTCCACTTT. It specifies CASSEARLLSYNSPLHF.

The rearrangement joins TRBV6-5 to TRBJ1-2; D gene uncertain. The CDR3 is made up of 15 amino acids. V was pared by 0 bases and J by 4 bases, with 12 bases between. Germline CDR1 and CDR2: MNHEY and SVGAGI. The CDR3 bases are TGTGCCAGCAGTTACTCGATAGAGAACTCCTATGGCTACACCTTC. Amino acid sequence: CASSYSIENSYGYTF.

The rearrangement links TRBV5-4 to TRBJ2-3, with a weak D call TRBD2 (5 bases). Trimming stripped 4 bases from V and 4 bases from J, with 22 bases between. This CDR3 is 17 amino acids long. Per the germline V gene, CDR1 is SGHNT and CDR2 is YYREEE (reference sequence). CDR3 nucleotides: TGTGCCAGCAGCCCGACCCCAGCTTCCGAGGGCGCAGATACGCAGTATTTT. Translating gives CASSPTPASEGADTQYF. Drawing the rest from reference TRBV5-4 and TRBJ2-3, the complete variable domain is ETGVTQSPTHLIKTRGQQVTLRCSSQSGHNTVSWYQQALGQGPQFIFQYYREEENGRGNFPPRFSGLQFPNYSSELNVNALELDDSALYLCASSPTPASEGADTQYFGPGTRLTVL.

A single count supports this clone. The chain combines TRBV7-2 with TRBJ2-3; no reliable D call. The germline gives CDR1 SGHTA, CDR2 FQGNSA. CDR3 length: 14 amino acids. Deletions cut 2 bases from V and 1 base from J, with 7 bases between. The CDR3 nucleotides read TGTGCCAGCAGCTTAATGGCGGGCACAGATACGCAGTATTTT. Its protein product is CASSLMAGTDTQYF.

This chain links TRBV7-9 with TRBJ1-4; no clear D. The germline V and J ends were trimmed by 4 bases and 7 bases, with 16 bases remaining between them. CDR1 SEHNR and CDR2 FQNEAQ come from the germline V gene (reference sequence). The CDR3 is 15 residues long. CDR3 coding DNA: TGTGCCAGCAGCTCAGCTCAGACTACCATTGAAAAACTGTTTTTT. Translation: CASSSAQTTIEKLFF.

This clone was detected a few times. This chain connects TRBV29-1 to TRBJ2-1, with 10 bases that match TRBD1. The J segment lost 7 bases and the V segment lost 7 bases, leaving 16 bases of the junction unmatched. The CDR3 runs 16 residues. The germline V gene encodes CDR1 SQVTM and CDR2 ANQGSEA. The CDR3 here is CSGQGADRVWENEQFF. The CDR3 region has the DNA TGCAGCGGACAGGGGGCAGACAGGGTCTGGGAGAATGAGCAGTTCTTC.

The V gene is TRBV7-8, the J gene TRBJ2-5, with TRBD2 identical over 13 bases. CDR1 is SGHVS and CDR2 is FQNEAQ in the germline V gene. The ends lost 7 bases at V and 2 bases at J; junction bases unmatched: 10. The CDR3 consists of 17 residues. CDR3 in DNA: TGTGCCAGCACCCAGAGGCGGACTAGCGGGGGTCAAGAGACCCAGTACTTC. This codes for CASTQRRTSGGQETQYF.

The CDR3 region has the DNA TGTGCCAGCAGTGACGGGGCGGGGGGGTACAATGAGCAGTTCTTC. Translating it yields CASSDGAGGYNEQFF. The chain is built from TRBV6-4 and TRBJ2-1, with 9 bases lining up with TRBD2. This CDR3 contains 15 residues. J was trimmed by 4 bases and V by 2 bases; bases with no gene match: 3. Germline V gene lookup returns CDR1 MRHNA and CDR2 SNTAGT.

This clone was counted only a few times. The V and J genes are TRBV2 and TRBJ1-4; 8 nucleotides match TRBD1. The germline gives CDR1 SNHLY, CDR2 FYNNEI. This CDR3 contains 15 residues. Trimming cost V 6 bases and J 8 bases; bases outside gene matches: 11. Written as DNA, the CDR3 is TGTGCCAGCAGGGAGATACAGGGGGGTGGAGAAAAACTGTTTTTT. Encoded protein: CASREIQGGGEKLFF.

The V call is TRBV18, the J call TRBJ2-2; D gene unclear. The ends were cut back, 1 base at V and 2 bases at J, with 5 bases in the middle. The length of the CDR3 is 14 residues. CDR1 and CDR2 (germline): KGHSH, LQKENI. For the CDR3, the DNA is TGTGCCAGCTCACCACAGCTAAACACCGGGGAGCTGTTTTTT. Translation: CASSPQLNTGELFF.

This clone was counted once. This rearrangement joins TRBV20-1 to TRBJ2-7; TRBD1 might be the D (6 bases). The germline V and J ends were trimmed by 4 bases and 5 bases, with 9 bases remaining between them. This CDR3 region has 11 residues. Germline V gene sequence: CDR1 DFQATT, CDR2 SNEGSKA (reference sequence). As DNA, the CDR3 is TGCAGTGCTAACAGGGTACACGAGCAGTACTTC. This gives the protein CSANRVHEQYF.

The chain combines TRBV11-2 with TRBJ2-5; D not certain. The DNA end lines up better with TRBJ2-7; the J call may be wrong. CDR3 length: 14 amino acids. Germline V gene lookup returns CDR1 SGHAT and CDR2 FQNNGV. CDR3 in amino acids: CASSSAWAGYEQYF. The CDR3 DNA is TGTGCCAGCAGCTCGGCCTGGGCAGGATACGAGCAGTACTTC.

This clone was observed a few times. The CDR3 DNA reads TGTGCCTGGAGTCCCGGACAGGGGGGCTTCTATGGCTACACCTTC. This encodes CAWSPGQGGFYGYTF. The genes are TRBV30 and TRBJ1-2; 10 bases map to TRBD1. Germline V gene data show CDR1 as GTSNPN and CDR2 as SVGIG (reference sequence). The length of the CDR3 is 15 residues. The trim removed 2 bases at V and 4 bases at J, leaving 7 bases unmatched.

This clone was detected a few times. V and J are TRBV7-9 and TRBJ2-2; 8 bases fit TRBD2. The CDR3 is 16 residues long. Trimming took 5 bases from V and 6 from J; bases not matched to a gene: 11. Per the germline V gene, CDR1 is SEHNR and CDR2 is FQNEAQ (reference sequence). The CDR3 reads CASSPLEGREAGELFF. As DNA, the CDR3 is TGTGCCAGCAGCCCCCTGGAGGGGCGGGAGGCCGGGGAGCTGTTTTTT.

This chain uses TRBV7-9 with TRBJ1-1; no clear D. The V gene lost 5 bases and the J gene lost 4 bases, with 14 bases spanning the gap. Germline CDR1 reads SEHNR; CDR2 reads FQNEAQ (reference sequence). This CDR3 spans 14 amino acids. Here the CDR3 reads CASSRRASITEAFF. The CDR3 DNA reads TGTGCCAGCAGCCGGCGGGCCAGCATCACTGAAGCTTTCTTT.

The chain carries TRBV11-2 and TRBJ1-1, with unresolved D. The CDR3 is 13 residues long. The V end was cut by 4 bases, the J end by 5 bases, with 11 bases between. Germline lookup yields CDR1 SGHAT and CDR2 FQNNGV. This CDR3 is CASSSGRETEAFF. As DNA, the CDR3 is TGTGCCAGCAGCTCCGGTAGGGAGACTGAAGCTTTCTTT.

CDR3: CASREDGHTGELFF. In DNA form, the CDR3 reads TGTGCCAGCAGGGAGGACGGGCACACCGGGGAGCTGTTTTTT. The rearrangement links TRBV2 to TRBJ2-2; maybe TRBD2 (5 bases). This CDR3 is built from 14 residues. The germline V gene encodes CDR1 SNHLY and CDR2 FYNNEI. Trimming left V 6 bases short and J 3 bases short, with 11 bases between.

The chain uses TRBV7-3 and TRBJ2-3; D remains unclear. Trimming removed 0 bases from V and 4 bases from J, with 11 bases in between. The germline gives CDR1 SGHTA, CDR2 FQGTGA. The CDR3 has 15 amino acids. CDR3 DNA: TGTGCCAGCAGCTTAACAGGCGGATCCCCAGATACGCAGTATTTT. As protein: CASSLTGGSPDTQYF.